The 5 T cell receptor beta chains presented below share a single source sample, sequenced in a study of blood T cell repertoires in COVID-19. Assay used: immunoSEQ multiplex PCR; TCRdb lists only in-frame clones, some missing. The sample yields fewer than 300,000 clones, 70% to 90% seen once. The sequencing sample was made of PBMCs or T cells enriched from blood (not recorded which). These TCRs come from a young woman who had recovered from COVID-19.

CDR3 region: CASRPAGGWNTEAFF. In nucleotides, the CDR3 is TGTGCCAGTCGACCCGCCGGGGGTTGGAACACTGAAGCTTTCTTT. V and J are TRBV11-1 and TRBJ1-1; maybe TRBD1 (5 bases). CDR1 and CDR2 (germline): SGHAT, FQDESV (reference sequence). The CDR3 is 15 amino acids. The V gene lost 9 bases and the J gene lost 1 base, with 18 bases spanning the gap.

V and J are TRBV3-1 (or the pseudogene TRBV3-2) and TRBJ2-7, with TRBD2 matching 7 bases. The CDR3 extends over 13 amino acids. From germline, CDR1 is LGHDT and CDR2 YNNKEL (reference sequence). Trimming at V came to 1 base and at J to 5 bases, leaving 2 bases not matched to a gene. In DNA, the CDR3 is TGTGCCAGCAGCCAAGTGACTAGCAACGAGCAGTACTTC. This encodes CASSQVTSNEQYF.

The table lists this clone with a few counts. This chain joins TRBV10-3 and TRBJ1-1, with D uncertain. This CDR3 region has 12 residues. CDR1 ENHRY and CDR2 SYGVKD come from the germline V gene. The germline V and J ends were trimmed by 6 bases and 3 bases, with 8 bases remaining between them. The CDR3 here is CAIRSGDTEAFF. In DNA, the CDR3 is TGTGCCATCAGGTCCGGGGACACTGAAGCTTTCTTT.

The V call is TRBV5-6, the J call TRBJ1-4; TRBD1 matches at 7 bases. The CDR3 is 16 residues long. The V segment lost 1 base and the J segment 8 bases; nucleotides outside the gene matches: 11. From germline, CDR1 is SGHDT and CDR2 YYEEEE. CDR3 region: CASSLLMTGSGEKLFF. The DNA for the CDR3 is TGTGCCAGCAGCTTGTTAATGACAGGGAGTGGGGAAAAACTGTTTTTT.

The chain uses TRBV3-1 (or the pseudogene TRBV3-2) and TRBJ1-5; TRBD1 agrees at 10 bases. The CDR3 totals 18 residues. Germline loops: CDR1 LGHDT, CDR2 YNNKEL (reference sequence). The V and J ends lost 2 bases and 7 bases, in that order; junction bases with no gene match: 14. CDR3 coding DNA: TGTGCCAGCAGCCAAAACTTCCCGACAGGGGGCGCCGGGCAGCCCCAGCATTTT. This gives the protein CASSQNFPTGGAGQPQHF.